The 5 T cell receptor beta chains below come from one sample, sequenced in a study of control samples from healthy donors and cancer patients. The table came from immunoSEQ multiplex PCR; TCRdb's copy has only in-frame clones and leaves some out. This table has approximately 24,000 clones, 75% to 85% appearing once. Sequencing was performed on PBMCs. The receptors shown here come from a man in his fifties or sixties with colorectal cancer.

The chain joins TRBV2 to TRBJ2-5, with TRBD1 matching over 12 bases. The CDR3 runs 12 residues. The ends lost 10 bases at V and 6 bases at J; junction bases unmatched: 3. The germline V gene has CDR1 SNHLY and CDR2 FYNNEI. The CDR3 coding sequence is TGTGCCACCAGGGACAGGGGGCAGACCCAGTACTTC. Its translation is CATRDRGQTQYF.

This clone was found a few times. The V gene is TRBV18, the J gene TRBJ2-5, with D possibly being TRBD1 or TRBD2 (5 bases each). Per the germline V gene, CDR1 is KGHSH and CDR2 is LQKENI. The CDR3 length is 14 residues. Trimming left V 5 bases short and J 5 bases short, with 15 bases between. CDR3 coding DNA: TGTGCCAGCTCAGGGGCCTCACAGCGGGAGACCCAGTACTTC. Its protein is CASSGASQRETQYF.

This chain links TRBV5-8 with TRBJ2-6; D is ambiguous. This CDR3 contains 12 residues. Germline CDR1 and CDR2: SGHTS and YDEGEE. Trimming removed 7 bases at V and 2 bases at J, with 4 bases between. Here the CDR3 reads CASPTGANVLTF. The CDR3 bases are TGTGCCAGCCCCACTGGGGCCAACGTCCTGACTTTC.

The chain recombines TRBV27 with TRBJ1-1; D is unresolved. Trimming left V 2 bases short and J 5 bases short, with 9 bases between. The CDR3 spans 13 residues. Germline CDR1 is MNHEY and CDR2 is SMNVEV (reference sequence). The CDR3 DNA reads as TGTGCCAGCAGTTTAAATCGGATTACTGAAGCTTTCTTT. The encoded protein is CASSLNRITEAFF.

The V gene is TRBV3-1 (or the pseudogene TRBV3-2), the J gene TRBJ2-7; possibly TRBD1 or TRBD2 for D (5 bases each). Germline CDR1 is LGHDT and CDR2 is YNNKEL (reference sequence). V was clipped by 1 base and J by 0 bases, with 10 bases between them. This CDR3 is 15 amino acids long. Written as DNA, the CDR3 is TGTGCCAGCAGCCAAGTGGGACCGATCTCCTACGAGCAGTACTTC. Its protein product is CASSQVGPISYEQYF.